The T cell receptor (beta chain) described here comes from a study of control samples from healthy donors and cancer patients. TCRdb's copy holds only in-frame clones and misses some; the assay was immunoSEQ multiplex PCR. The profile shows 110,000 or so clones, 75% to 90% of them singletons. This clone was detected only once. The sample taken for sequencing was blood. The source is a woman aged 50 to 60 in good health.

CDR3 sequence reads: CASKPGPTFPEAFF. The CDR3 bases are TGTGCCAGTAAGCCAGGGCCTACCTTTCCGGAGGCTTTCTTT. This chain connects TRBV19 to TRBJ1-1; D possibly corresponds to TRBD1 (5 bases). The V and J ends lost 7 bases and 11 bases respectively, with 23 bases between them. The CDR3 has 14 amino acids. Per the germline V gene, CDR1 is LNHDA and CDR2 is SQIVND (reference sequence). The full variable domain, with the rest looked up from reference TRBV19 and TRBJ1-1, is DGGITQSPKYLFRKEGQNVTLSCEQNLNHDAMYWYRQDPGQGLRLIYYSQIVNDFQKGDIAEGYSVSREKKESFPLTVTSAQKNPTAFYLCASKPGPTFPEAFFGQGTRLTVV.